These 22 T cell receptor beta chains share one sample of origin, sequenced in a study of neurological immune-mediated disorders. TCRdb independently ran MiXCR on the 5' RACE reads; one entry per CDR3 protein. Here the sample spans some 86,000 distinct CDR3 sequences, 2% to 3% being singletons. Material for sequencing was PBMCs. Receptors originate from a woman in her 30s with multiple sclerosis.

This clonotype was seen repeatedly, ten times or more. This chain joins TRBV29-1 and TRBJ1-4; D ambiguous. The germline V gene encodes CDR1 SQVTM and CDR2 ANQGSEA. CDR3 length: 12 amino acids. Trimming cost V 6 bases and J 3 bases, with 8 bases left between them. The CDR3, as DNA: TGCAGCGTGGGGAGGGCTAATGAAAAACTGTTTTTT. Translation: CSVGRANEKLFF.

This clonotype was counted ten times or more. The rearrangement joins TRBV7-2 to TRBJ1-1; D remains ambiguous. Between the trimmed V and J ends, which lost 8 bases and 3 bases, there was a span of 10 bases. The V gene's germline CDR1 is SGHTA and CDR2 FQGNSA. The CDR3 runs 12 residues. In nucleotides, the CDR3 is TGTGCCAGCCGGTGGCTGGACACTGAAGCTTTCTTT. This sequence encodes CASRWLDTEAFF.

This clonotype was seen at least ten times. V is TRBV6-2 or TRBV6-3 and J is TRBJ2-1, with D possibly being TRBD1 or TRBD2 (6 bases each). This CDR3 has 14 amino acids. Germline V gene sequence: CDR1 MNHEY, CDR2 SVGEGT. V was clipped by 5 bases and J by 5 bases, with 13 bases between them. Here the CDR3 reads CASSPPRGDNEQFF. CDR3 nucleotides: TGTGCCAGCAGTCCCCCTAGGGGGGACAATGAGCAGTTCTTC.

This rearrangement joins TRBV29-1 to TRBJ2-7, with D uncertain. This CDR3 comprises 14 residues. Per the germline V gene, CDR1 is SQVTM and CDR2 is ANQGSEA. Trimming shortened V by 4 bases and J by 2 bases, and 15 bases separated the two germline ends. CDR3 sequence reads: CSVGGRSSTYEQYF. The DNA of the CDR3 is TGCAGCGTTGGGGGTCGCAGCTCGACCTACGAGCAGTACTTC.

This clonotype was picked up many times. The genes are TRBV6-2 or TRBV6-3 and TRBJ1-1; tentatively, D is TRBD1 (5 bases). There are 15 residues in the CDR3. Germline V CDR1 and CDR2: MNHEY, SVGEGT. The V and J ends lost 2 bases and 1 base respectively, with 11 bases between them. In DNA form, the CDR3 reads TGTGCCAGCAGTTACCCGGGGGTAGAGAACACTGAAGCTTTCTTT. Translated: CASSYPGVENTEAFF.

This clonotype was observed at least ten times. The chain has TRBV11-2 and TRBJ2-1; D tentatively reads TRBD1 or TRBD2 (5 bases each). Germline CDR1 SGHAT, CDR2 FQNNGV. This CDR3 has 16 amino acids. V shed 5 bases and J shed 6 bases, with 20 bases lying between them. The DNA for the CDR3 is TGTGCCAGCAGCAAAAACCGGGACGTAACCTTCAATGAGCAGTTCTTC. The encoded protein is CASSKNRDVTFNEQFF. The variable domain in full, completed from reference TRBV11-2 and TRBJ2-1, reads EAGVAQSPRYKIIEKRQSVAFWCNPISGHATLYWYQQILGQGPKLLIQFQNNGVVDDSQLPKDRFSAERLKGVDSTLKIQPAKLEDSAVYLCASSKNRDVTFNEQFFGPGTRLTVL.

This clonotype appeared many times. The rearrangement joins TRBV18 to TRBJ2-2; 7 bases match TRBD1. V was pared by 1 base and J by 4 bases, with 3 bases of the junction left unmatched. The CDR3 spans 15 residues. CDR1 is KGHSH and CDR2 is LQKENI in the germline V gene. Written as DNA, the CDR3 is TGTGCCAGCTCACCACAGGGGGCTATCACCGGGGAGCTGTTTTTT. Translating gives CASSPQGAITGELFF. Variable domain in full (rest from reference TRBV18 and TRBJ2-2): NAGVMQNPRHLVRRRGQEARLRCSPMKGHSHVYWYRQLPEEGLKFMVYLQKENIIDESGMPKERFSAEFPKEGPSILRIQQVVRGDSAAYFCASSPQGAITGELFFGEGSRLTVL.

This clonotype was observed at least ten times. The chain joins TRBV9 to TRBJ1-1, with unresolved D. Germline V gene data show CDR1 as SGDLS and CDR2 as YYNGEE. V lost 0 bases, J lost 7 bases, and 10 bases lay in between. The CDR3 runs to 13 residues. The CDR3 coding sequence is TGTGCCAGCAGCGTAGTCCCGGACGGTGAAGCTTTCTTT. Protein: CASSVVPDGEAFF.

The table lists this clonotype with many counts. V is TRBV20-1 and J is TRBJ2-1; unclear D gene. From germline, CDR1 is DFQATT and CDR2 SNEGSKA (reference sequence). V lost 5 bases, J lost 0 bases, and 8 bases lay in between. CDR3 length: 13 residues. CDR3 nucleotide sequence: TGCAGTGCTGTCAGTTCCTCCTACAATGAGCAGTTCTTC. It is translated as CSAVSSSYNEQFF.

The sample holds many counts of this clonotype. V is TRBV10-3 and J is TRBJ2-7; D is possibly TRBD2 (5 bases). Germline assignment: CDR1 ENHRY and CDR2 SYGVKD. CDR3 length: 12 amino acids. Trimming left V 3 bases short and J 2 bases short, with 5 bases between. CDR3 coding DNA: TGTGCCATCAGTGACGGGACCTACGAGCAGTACTTC. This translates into CAISDGTYEQYF.

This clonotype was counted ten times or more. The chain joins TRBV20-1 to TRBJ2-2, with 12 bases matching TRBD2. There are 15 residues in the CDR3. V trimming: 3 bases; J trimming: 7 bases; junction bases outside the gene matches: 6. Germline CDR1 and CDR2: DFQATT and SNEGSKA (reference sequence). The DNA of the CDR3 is TGCAGTGCTAGTGCTAGCGGGAGGGCCATCGGGGAGCTGTTTTTT. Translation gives CSASASGRAIGELFF.

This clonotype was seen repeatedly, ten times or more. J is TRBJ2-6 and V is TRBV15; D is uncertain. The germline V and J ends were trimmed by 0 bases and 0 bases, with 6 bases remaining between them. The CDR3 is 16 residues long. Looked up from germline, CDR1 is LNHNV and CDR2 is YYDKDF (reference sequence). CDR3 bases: TGTGCCACCAGCAGAGATATGGCCTCTGGGGCCAACGTCCTGACTTTC. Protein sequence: CATSRDMASGANVLTF.

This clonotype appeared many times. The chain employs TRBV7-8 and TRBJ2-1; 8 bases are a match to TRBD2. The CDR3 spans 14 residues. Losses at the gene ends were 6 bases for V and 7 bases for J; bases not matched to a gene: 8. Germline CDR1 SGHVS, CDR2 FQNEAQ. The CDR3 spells CASRSLAVGNEQFF. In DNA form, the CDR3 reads TGTGCCAGCAGGTCACTAGCGGTCGGTAATGAGCAGTTCTTC. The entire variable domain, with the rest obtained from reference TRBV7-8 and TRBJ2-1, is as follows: GAGVSQSPRYKVAKRGQDVALRCDPISGHVSLFWYQQALGQGPEFLTYFQNEAQLDKSGLPSDRFFAERPEGSVSTLKIQRTQQEDSAVYLCASRSLAVGNEQFFGPGTRLTVL.

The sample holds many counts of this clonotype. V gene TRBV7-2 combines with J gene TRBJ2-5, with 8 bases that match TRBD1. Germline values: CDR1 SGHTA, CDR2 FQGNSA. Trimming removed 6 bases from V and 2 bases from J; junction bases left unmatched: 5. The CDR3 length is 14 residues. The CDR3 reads CASRHQGAQETQYF. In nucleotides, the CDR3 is TGTGCCAGCAGACATCAGGGGGCTCAAGAGACCCAGTACTTC.

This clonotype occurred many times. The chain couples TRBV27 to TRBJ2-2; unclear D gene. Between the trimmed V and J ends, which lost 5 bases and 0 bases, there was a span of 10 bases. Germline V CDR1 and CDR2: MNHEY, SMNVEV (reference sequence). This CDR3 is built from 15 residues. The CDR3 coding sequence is TGTGCCAGCAGTCCCGAGTTCCCGAACACCGGGGAGCTGTTTTTT. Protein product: CASSPEFPNTGELFF.

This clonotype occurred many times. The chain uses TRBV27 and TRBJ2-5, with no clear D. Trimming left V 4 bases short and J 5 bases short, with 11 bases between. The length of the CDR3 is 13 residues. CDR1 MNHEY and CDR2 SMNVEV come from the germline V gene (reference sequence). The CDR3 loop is CASSYLGVETQYF. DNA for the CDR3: TGTGCCAGCAGTTATCTCGGAGTGGAGACCCAGTACTTC.

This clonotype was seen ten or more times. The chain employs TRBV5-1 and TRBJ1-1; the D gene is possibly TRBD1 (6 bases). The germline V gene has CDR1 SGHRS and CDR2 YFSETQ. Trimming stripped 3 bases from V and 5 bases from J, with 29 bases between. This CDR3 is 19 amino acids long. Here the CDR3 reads CASSSLARIRGPLGTEAFF. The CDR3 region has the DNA TGCGCCAGCAGCTCATTAGCGCGTATTCGGGGGCCGCTTGGGACTGAAGCTTTCTTT.

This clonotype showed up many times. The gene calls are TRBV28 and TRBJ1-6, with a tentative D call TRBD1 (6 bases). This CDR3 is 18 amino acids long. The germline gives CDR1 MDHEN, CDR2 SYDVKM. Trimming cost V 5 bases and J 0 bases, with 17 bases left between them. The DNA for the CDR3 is TGTGCCAGCAGTCCATGGACAGCTCGAAGCTCCTATAATTCACCCCTCCACTTT. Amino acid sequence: CASSPWTARSSYNSPLHF.

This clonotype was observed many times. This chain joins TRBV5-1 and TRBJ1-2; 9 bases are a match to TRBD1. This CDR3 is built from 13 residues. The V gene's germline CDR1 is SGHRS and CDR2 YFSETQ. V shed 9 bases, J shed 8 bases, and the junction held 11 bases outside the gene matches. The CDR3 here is CATRPGTGKGYTF. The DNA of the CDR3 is TGCGCCACACGCCCCGGGACAGGGAAAGGCTACACCTTC. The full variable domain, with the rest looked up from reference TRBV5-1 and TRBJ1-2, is KAGVTQTPRYLIKTRGQQVTLSCSPISGHRSVSWYQQTPGQGLQFLFEYFSETQRNKGNFPGRFSGRQFSNSRSEMNVSTLELGDSALYLCATRPGTGKGYTFGSGTRLTVV.

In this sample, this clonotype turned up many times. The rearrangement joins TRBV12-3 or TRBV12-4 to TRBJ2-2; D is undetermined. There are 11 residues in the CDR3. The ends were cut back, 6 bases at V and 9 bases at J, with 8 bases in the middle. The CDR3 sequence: CASSRQRELFF. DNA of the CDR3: TGTGCCAGCAGCCGACAACGGGAGCTGTTTTTT.

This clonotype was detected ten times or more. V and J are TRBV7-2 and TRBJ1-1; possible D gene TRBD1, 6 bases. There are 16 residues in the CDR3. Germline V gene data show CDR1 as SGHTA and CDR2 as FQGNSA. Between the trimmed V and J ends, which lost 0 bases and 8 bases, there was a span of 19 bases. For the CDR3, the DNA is TGTGCCAGCAGCTTAGCTTGGGGGGCCGCGGATGGGGAAGCTTTCTTT. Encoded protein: CASSLAWGAADGEAFF.

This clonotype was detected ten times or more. Here the CDR3 reads CASSVFVAGTGELFF. In nucleotides, the CDR3 is TGTGCCAGCAGCGTGTTTGTAGCGGGCACCGGGGAGCTGTTTTTT. The chain links TRBV9 to TRBJ2-2, with 7 bases fitting TRBD2. The V and J ends lost 2 bases and 4 bases, in that order; junction bases with no gene match: 5. CDR3 length: 15 amino acids. The V gene's germline CDR1 is SGDLS and CDR2 YYNGEE.